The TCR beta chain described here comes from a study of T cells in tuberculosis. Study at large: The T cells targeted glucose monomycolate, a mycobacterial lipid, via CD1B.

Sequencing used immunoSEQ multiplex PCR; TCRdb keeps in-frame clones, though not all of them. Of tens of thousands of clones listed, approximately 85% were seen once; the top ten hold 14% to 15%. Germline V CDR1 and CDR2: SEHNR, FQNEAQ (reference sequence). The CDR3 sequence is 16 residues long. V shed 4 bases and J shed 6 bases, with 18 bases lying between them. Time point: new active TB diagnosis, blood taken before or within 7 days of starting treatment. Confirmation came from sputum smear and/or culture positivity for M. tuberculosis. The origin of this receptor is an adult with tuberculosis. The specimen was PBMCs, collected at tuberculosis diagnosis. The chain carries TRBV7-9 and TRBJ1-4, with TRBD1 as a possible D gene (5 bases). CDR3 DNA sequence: TGTGCCAGCAGCTACAATCAGGGTCCCGGAGATGAAAAACTGTTTTTT. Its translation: CASSYNQGPGDEKLFF.